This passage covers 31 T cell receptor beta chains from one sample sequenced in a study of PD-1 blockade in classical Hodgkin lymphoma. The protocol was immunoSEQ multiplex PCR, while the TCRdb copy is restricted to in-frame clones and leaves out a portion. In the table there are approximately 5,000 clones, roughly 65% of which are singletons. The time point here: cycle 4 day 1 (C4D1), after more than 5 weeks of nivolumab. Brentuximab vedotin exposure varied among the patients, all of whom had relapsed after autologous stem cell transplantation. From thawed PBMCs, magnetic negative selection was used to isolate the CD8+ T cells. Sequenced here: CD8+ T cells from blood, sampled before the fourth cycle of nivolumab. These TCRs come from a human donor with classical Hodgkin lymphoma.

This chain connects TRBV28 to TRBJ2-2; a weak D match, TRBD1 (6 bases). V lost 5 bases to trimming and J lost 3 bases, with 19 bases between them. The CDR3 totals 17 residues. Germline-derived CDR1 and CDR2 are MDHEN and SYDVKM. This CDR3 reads CASSTEQTGTYTGELFF. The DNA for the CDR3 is TGTGCCAGCAGTACCGAACAAACCGGGACATACACCGGGGAGCTGTTTTTT.

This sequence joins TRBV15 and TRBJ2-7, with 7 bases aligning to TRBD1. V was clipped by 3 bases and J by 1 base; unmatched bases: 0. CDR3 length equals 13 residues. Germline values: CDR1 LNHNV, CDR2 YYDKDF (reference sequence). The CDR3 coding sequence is TGTGCCACCAGCAGGACAGGGTCCTACGAGCAGTACTTC. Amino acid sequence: CATSRTGSYEQYF.

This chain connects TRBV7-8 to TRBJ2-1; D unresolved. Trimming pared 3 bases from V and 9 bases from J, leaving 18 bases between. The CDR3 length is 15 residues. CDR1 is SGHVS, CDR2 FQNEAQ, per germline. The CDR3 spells CASSFTDIRGFEQFF. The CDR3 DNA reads TGTGCCAGCAGCTTCACAGATATTCGTGGCTTTGAGCAGTTCTTC.

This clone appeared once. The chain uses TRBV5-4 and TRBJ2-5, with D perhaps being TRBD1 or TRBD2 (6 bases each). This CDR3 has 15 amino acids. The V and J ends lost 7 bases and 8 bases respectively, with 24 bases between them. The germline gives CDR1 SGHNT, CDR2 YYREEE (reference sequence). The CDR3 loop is CASLGGNIFAGTQYF. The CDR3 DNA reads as TGTGCCAGCCTAGGGGGGAATATCTTCGCGGGTACCCAGTACTTC.

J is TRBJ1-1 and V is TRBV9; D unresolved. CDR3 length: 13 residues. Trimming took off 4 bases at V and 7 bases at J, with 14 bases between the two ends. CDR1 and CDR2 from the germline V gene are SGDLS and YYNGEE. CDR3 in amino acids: CASSQVLLGEAFF. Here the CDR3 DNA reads TGTGCCAGCAGCCAAGTTTTATTAGGTGAAGCTTTCTTT. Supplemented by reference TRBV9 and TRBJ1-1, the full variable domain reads DSGVTQTPKHLITATGQRVTLRCSPRSGDLSVYWYQQSLDQGLQFLIQYYNGEERAKGNILERFSAQQFPDLHSELNLSSLELGDSALYFCASSQVLLGEAFFGQGTRLTVV.

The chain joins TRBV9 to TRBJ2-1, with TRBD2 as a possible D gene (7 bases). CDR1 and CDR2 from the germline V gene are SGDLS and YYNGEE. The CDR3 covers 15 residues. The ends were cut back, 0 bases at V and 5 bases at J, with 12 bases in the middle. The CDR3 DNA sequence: TGTGCCAGCAGCGTAGATGGGGGGGCGAACAATGAGCAGTTCTTC. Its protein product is CASSVDGGANNEQFF.

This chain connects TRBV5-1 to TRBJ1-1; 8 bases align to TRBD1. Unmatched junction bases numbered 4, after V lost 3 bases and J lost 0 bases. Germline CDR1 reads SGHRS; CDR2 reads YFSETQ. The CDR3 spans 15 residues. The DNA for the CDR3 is TGCGCCAGCAGCTGGGACAGGCACATGAACACTGAAGCTTTCTTT. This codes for CASSWDRHMNTEAFF.

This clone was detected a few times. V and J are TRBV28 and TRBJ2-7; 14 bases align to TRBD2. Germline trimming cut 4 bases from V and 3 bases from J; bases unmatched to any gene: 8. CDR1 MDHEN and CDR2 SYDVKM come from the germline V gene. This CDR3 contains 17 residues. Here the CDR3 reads CASSSQGLAGAFYEQYF. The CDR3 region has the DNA TGTGCCAGCAGTTCCCAGGGACTAGCGGGAGCGTTCTACGAGCAGTACTTC.

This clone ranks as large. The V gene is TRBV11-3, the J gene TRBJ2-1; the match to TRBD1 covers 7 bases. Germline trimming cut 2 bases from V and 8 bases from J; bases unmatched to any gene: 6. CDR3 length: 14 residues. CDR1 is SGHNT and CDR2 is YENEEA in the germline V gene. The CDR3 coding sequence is TGTGCCAGCAGCTTAACACCGACAGGGCATGAGCAGTTCTTC. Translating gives CASSLTPTGHEQFF. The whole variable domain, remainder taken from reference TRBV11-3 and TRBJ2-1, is EAGVVQSPRYKIIEKKQPVAFWCNPISGHNTLYWYLQNLGQGPELLIRYENEEAVDDSQLPKDRFSAERLKGVDSTLKIQPAELGDSAVYLCASSLTPTGHEQFFGPGTRLTVL.

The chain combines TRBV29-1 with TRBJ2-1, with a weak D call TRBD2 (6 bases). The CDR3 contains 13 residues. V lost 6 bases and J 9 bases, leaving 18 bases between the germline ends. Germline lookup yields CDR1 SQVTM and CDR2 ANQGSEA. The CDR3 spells CSVGGTGMGEQFF. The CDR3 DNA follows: TGCAGCGTGGGGGGAACCGGGATGGGTGAGCAGTTCTTC.

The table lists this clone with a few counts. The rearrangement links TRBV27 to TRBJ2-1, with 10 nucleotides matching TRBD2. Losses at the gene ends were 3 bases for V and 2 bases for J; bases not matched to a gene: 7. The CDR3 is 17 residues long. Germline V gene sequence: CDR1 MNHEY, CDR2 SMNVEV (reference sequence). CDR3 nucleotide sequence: TGTGCCAGCAGTTTTTCAGCGGGAGGGATCGCCTACAATGAGCAGTTCTTC. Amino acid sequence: CASSFSAGGIAYNEQFF.

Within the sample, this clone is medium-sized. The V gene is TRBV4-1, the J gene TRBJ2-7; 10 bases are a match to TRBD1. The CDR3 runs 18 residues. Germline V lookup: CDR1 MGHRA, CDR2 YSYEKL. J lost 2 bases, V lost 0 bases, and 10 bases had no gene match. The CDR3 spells CASSQDHMGGTGAYEQYF. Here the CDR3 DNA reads TGCGCCAGCAGCCAAGACCACATGGGTGGGACAGGGGCCTACGAGCAGTACTTC.

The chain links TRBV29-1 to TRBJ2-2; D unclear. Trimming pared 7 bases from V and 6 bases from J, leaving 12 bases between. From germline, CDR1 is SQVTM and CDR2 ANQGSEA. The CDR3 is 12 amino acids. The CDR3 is CSAGSRSGELFF. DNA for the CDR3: TGCAGCGCCGGTTCGCGGTCCGGGGAGCTGTTTTTT.

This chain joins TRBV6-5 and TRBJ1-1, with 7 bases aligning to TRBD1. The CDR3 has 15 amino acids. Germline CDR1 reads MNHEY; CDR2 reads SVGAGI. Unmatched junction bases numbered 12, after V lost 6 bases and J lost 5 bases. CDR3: CASSFRVPGGTEAFF. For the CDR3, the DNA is TGTGCCAGCAGCTTCAGGGTCCCAGGGGGGACTGAAGCTTTCTTT.

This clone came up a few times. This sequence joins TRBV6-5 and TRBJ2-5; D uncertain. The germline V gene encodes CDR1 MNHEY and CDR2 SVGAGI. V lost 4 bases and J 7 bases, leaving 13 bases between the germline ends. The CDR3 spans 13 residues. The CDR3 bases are TGTGCCAGCAGTTCCCCCCCCGAAGGGACCCAGTACTTC. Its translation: CASSSPPEGTQYF.

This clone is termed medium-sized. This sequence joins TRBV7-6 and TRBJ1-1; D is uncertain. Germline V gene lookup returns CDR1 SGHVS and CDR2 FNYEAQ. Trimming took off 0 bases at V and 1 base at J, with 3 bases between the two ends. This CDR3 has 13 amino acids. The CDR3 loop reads CASSLAQNTEAFF. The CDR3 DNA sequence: TGTGCCAGCAGCTTAGCACAGAACACTGAAGCTTTCTTT.

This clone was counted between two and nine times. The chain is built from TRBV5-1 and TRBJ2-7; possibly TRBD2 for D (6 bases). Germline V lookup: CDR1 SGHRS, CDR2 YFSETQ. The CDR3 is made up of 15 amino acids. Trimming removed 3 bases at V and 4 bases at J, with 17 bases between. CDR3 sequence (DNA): TGCGCCAGCAGCTCAGCCGGGACTGGGATGTACGAGCAGTACTTC. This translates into CASSSAGTGMYEQYF.

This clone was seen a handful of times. As DNA, the CDR3 is TGTGCCAGCAGTTTAACAGGAAACGGCAATCAGCCCCAGCATTTT. Protein product: CASSLTGNGNQPQHF. The chain joins TRBV27 to TRBJ1-5; D might be TRBD1 (5 bases). The germline V gene encodes CDR1 MNHEY and CDR2 SMNVEV (reference sequence). Trimming took off 2 bases at V and 2 bases at J, with 10 bases between the two ends. The CDR3 consists of 15 residues.

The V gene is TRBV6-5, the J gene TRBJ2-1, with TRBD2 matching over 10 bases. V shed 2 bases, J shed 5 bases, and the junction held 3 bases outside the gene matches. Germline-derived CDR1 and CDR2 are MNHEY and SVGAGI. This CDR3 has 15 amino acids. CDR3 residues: CASSYGLAGDNEQFF. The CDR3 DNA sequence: TGTGCCAGCAGTTACGGTCTAGCGGGAGACAATGAGCAGTTCTTC.

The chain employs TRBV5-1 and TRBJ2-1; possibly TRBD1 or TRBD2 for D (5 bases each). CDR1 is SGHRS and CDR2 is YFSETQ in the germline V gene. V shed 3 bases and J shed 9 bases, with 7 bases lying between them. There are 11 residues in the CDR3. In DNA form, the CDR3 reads TGCGCCAGCAGCTATGGGACTGAGCAGTTCTTC. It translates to CASSYGTEQFF.

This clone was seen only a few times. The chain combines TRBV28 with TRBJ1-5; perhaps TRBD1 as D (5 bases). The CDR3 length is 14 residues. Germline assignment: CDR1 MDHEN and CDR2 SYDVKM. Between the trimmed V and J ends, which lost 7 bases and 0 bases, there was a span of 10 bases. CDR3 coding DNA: TGTGCCAGCATCGTCAGGGATAGCAATCAGCCCCAGCATTTT. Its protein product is CASIVRDSNQPQHF.

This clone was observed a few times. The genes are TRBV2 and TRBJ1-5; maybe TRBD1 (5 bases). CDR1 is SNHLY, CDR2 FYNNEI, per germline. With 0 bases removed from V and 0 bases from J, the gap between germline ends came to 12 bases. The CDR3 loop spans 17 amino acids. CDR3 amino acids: CASSEALGPDSNQPQHF. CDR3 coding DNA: TGTGCCAGCAGTGAAGCGCTGGGGCCGGATAGCAATCAGCCCCAGCATTTT.

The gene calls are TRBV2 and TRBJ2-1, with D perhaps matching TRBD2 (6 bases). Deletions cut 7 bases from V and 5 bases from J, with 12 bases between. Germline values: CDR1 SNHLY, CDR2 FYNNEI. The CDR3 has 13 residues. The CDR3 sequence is CASISLAHNEQFF. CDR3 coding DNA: TGTGCCAGCATTTCACTAGCCCACAATGAGCAGTTCTTC.

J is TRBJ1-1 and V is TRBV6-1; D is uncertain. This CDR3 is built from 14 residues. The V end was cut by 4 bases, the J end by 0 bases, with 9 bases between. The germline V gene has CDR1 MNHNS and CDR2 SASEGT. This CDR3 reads CASSGPAMNTEAFF. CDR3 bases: TGTGCCAGCAGTGGTCCAGCTATGAACACTGAAGCTTTCTTT.

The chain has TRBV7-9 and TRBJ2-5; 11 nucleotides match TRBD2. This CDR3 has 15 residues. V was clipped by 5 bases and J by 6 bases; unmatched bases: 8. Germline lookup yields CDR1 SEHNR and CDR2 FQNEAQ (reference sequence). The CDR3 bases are TGTGCCAGCAGCAATCTAGCGGGAGGTGGAAAGACCCAGTACTTC. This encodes CASSNLAGGGKTQYF.

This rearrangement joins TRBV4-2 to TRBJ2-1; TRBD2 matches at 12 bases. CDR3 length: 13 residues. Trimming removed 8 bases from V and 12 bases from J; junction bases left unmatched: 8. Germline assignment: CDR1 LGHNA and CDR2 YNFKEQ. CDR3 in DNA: TGTGCCAGCGGACTAGCGGGAACCATGGTGCAGTTCTTC. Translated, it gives CASGLAGTMVQFF.

The CDR3 reads CASTRDYGYTF. The CDR3 nucleotides read TGTGCCAGTACGAGAGACTATGGCTACACCTTC. The rearrangement uses TRBV6-5 and TRBJ1-2; D unresolved. The germline V gene encodes CDR1 MNHEY and CDR2 SVGAGI. V was trimmed by 9 bases and J by 3 bases, leaving 8 bases between them. The CDR3 is 11 amino acids.

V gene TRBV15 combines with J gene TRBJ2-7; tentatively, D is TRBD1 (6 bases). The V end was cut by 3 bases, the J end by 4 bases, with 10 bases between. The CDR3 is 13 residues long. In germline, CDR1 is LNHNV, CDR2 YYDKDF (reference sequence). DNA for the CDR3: TGTGCCACCAGCAGGAACAGGGATTACGAGCAGTACTTC. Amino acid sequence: CATSRNRDYEQYF. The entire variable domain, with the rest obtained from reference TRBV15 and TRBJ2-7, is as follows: DAMVIQNPRYQVTQFGKPVTLSCSQTLNHNVMYWYQQKSSQAPKLLFHYYDKDFNNEADTPDNFQSRRPNTSFCFLDIRSPGLGDTAMYLCATSRNRDYEQYFGPGTRLTVT.

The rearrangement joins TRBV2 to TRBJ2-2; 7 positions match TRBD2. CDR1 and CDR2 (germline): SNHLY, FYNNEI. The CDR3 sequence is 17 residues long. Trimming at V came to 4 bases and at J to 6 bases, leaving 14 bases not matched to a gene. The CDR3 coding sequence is TGTGCCAGCAGTGCTATTTTTGCGGGAGTGGGCGCCGGGGAGCTGTTTTTT. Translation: CASSAIFAGVGAGELFF.

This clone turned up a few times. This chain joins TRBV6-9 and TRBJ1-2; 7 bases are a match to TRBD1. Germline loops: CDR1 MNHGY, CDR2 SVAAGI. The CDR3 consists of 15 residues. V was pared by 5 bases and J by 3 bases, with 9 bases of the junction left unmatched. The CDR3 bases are TGTGCCAGCAGTGCCCAGACAGGGACACACTATGGCTACACCTTC. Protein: CASSAQTGTHYGYTF.

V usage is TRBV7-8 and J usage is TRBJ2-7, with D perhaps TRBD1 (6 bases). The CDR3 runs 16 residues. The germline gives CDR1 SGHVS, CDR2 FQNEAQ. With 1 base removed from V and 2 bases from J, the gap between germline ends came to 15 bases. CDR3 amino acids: CASSLGFRDTAYEQYF. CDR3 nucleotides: TGTGCCAGCAGCTTAGGGTTTCGGGACACCGCCTACGAGCAGTACTTC.